The clone carrying this T cell receptor (beta chain) has at least ten counts. The antigen remains unidentified. This specimen comes from a study of T cell repertoires in cytomegalovirus infection. Notes on the study in general: Within the response measured ex vivo, HLA-C-restricted CMV-specific TCR beta clonotypes were dominant.

Germline lookup yields CDR1 SQVTM and CDR2 ANQGSEA. V lost 5 bases and J 0 bases, leaving 7 bases between the germline ends. This CDR3 has 12 residues. MiXCR was run by TCRdb on the reads, yielding one entry per CDR3 protein. The sample shows over 450,000 distinct CDR3 sequences, about 11% of them seen only once. The specimen was PBMCs. The V call is TRBV29-1, the J call TRBJ2-5; D call uncertain. The origin of this receptor is a human donor in good health (CMV status not recorded). Some clones in this sample may be carry-over from other donors' samples. DNA for the CDR3: TGCAGCGTTCGGACCTACCAAGAGACCCAGTACTTC. This gives the protein CSVRTYQETQYF. Full variable domain (outside the CDR3, taken from reference TRBV29-1 and TRBJ2-5): SAVISQKPSRDICQRGTSLTIQCQVDSQVTMMFWYRQQPGQSLTLIATANQGSEATYESGFVIDKFPISRPNLTFSTLTVSNMSPEDSSIYLCSVRTYQETQYFGPGTRLLVL.